The 8 T cell receptor beta chains listed next were all sequenced from one sample in a study of regulatory T cells in long-lasting Graves disease. CDR3 regions were amplified by Arm-PCR using iRepertoire HTBI primers to build TCR beta libraries. From the multiplex PCR reads, TCRdb called clonotypes with MiXCR, one entry per CDR3 protein. The sample contains some 200,000 distinct CDR3 sequences, less than 20% of which appear only once. Stated time point: newly diagnosed GD, antithyroid drugs for less than 3 months. RNA extracted from PBMCs served as the sequencing template. These data also formed part of another study, on T cells in Graves' hyperthyroidism and ophthalmopathy.

Sequencing was performed on peripheral blood mononuclear cells (PBMCs), taken at new diagnosis, from a patient treated with antithyroid drugs. All receptors come from a woman in her 30s with Graves disease.

The chain combines TRBV25-1 with TRBJ2-7; TRBD2 agrees at 15 bases. CDR3 size: 14 residues. Germline CDR1 MGHDK, CDR2 SYGVNS. Trimming removed 9 bases from V and 7 bases from J; junction bases left unmatched: 7. CDR3 residues: CASLGLAGGREQYF. The CDR3 nucleotides are TGTGCCAGTCTTGGACTAGCGGGGGGGCGGGAGCAGTACTTC.

This clonotype appeared a few times. A read error may be the cause here, since a much bigger clone is one base away. The J gene is TRBJ1-1, the V gene TRBV6-2 or TRBV6-3; D is unresolved. The V gene lost 5 bases and the J gene lost 4 bases, with 11 bases spanning the gap. CDR1 is MNHEY and CDR2 is SVGEGT in the germline V gene. CDR3 length equals 13 residues. The CDR3 DNA reads TGTGCCAGCAGTGAATTGCGGTCCACTGAAGCTTTCTTT. As protein: CASSELRSTEAFF.

The sample holds many counts of this clonotype. The gene calls are TRBV28 and TRBJ1-1; no reliable D call. Germline V CDR1 and CDR2: MDHEN, SYDVKM. The CDR3 consists of 14 residues. Trimming took 8 bases from V and 1 from J, leaving 14 bases between them. The CDR3 sequence is CASRPEWRNTEAFF. The CDR3, as DNA: TGTGCCAGCCGTCCGGAATGGAGGAACACTGAAGCTTTCTTT.

The chain carries TRBV11-2 and TRBJ2-7; no clear D. CDR1 is SGHAT and CDR2 is FQNNGV in the germline V gene. The V end lost 4 bases, the J end lost 1 base, and 8 bases lay between the germline ends. The CDR3 extends over 13 amino acids. The CDR3 bases are TGTGCCAGCAGCTCCCTCCCTTCCTACGAGCAGTACTTC. Encoded protein: CASSSLPSYEQYF.

The table lists this clonotype with a few counts. This chain links TRBV19 with TRBJ2-7; D is possibly TRBD2 (7 bases). This CDR3 is built from 13 residues. Germline V CDR1 and CDR2: LNHDA, SQIVND (reference sequence). The V gene lost 11 bases and the J gene lost 1 base, with 15 bases spanning the gap. This CDR3 reads CARGATLSYEQYF. In DNA form, the CDR3 reads TGTGCCCGGGGGGCAACCCTTTCCTACGAGCAGTACTTC.

This chain uses TRBV27 with TRBJ1-2; 9 positions agree with TRBD1. Trimming removed 0 bases from V and 7 bases from J; junction bases left unmatched: 3. This CDR3 region has 14 residues. CDR1 and CDR2 from the germline V gene are MNHEY and SMNVEV (reference sequence). The CDR3 protein is CASSLSGTGLGYTF. The CDR3 nucleotides read TGTGCCAGCAGTTTATCTGGGACAGGGCTTGGCTACACCTTC.

In its sample, this clonotype was seen many times. The chain carries TRBV2 and TRBJ1-1; unclear D gene. Per the germline V gene, CDR1 is SNHLY and CDR2 is FYNNEI. The CDR3 consists of 11 residues. The V end was cut by 7 bases, the J end by 5 bases, with 8 bases between. CDR3 loop: CASTLRTEAFF. CDR3 coding DNA: TGTGCCAGCACCCTAAGGACTGAAGCTTTCTTT.

At least ten counts were recorded for this clonotype. The chain is built from TRBV11-2 and TRBJ2-7; TRBD1 might be the D (5 bases). The CDR3 length is 16 residues. V was trimmed by 3 bases and J by 5 bases, leaving 20 bases between them. Germline values: CDR1 SGHAT, CDR2 FQNNGV. The DNA for the CDR3 is TGTGCCAGCAGCTTGGGCCCATACCAGGGTCTAGACGAGCAGTACTTC. Its translation: CASSLGPYQGLDEQYF.